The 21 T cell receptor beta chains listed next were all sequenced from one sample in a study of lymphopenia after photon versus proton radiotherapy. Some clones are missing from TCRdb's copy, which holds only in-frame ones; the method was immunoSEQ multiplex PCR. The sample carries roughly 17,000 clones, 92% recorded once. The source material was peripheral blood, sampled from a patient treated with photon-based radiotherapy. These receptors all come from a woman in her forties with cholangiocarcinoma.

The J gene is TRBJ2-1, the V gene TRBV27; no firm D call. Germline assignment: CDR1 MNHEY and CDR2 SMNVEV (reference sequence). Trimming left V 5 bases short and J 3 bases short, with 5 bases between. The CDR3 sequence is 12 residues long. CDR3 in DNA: TGTGCCAGCAGTGACAACTACAATGAGCAGTTCTTC. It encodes CASSDNYNEQFF.

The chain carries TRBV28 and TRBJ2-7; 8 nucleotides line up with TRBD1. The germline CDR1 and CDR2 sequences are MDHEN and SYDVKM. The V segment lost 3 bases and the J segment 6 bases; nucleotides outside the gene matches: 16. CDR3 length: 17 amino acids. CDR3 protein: CASSLEWMGRGQVEQYF. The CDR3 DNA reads TGTGCCAGCAGTTTGGAATGGATGGGCAGGGGGCAGGTCGAGCAGTACTTC.

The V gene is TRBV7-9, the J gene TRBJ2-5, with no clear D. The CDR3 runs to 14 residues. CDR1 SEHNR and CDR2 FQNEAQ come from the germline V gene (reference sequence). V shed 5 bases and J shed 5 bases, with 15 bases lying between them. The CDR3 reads CASSLTDIWETQYF. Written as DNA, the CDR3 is TGTGCCAGCAGCCTGACCGACATTTGGGAGACCCAGTACTTC.

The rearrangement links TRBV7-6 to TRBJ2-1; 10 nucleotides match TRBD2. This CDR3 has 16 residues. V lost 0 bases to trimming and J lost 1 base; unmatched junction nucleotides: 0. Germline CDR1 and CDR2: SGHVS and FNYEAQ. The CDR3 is CASSLALAGSYNEQFF. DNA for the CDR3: TGTGCCAGCAGCTTAGCACTAGCGGGATCCTACAATGAGCAGTTCTTC.

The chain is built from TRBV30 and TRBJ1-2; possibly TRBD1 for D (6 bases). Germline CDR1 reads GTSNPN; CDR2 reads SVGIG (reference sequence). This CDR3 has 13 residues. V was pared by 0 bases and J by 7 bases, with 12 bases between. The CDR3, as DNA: TGTGCCTGGAGTGTACTGTCAGGGGTTGGCTACACCTTC. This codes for CAWSVLSGVGYTF.

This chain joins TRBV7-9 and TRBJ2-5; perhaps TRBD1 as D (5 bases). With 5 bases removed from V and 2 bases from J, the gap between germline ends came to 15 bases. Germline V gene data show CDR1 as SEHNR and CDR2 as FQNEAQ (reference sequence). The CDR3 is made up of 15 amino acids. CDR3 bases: TGTGCCAGCAGCCACTCGGTGCAGGGTCAAGAGACCCAGTACTTC. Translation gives CASSHSVQGQETQYF. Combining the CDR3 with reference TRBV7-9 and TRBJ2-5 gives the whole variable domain DTGVSQNPRHKITKRGQNVTFRCDPISEHNRLYWYRQTLGQGPEFLTYFQNEAQLEKSRLLSDRFSAERPKGSFSTLEIQRTEQGDSAMYLCASSHSVQGQETQYFGPGTRLLVL.

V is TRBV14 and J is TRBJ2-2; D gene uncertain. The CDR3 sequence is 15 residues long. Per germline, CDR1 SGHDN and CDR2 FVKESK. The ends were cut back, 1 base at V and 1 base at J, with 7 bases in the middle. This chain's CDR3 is CASSQVKGNTGELFF. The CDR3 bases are TGTGCCAGCAGCCAAGTCAAGGGGAACACCGGGGAGCTGTTTTTT.

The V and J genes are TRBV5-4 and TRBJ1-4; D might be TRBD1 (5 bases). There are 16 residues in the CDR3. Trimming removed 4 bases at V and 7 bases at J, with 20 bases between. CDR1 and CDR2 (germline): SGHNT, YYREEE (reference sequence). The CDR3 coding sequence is TGTGCCAGCAGCCCTTCTCCGAGGGGAGAGGGTGAAAAACTGTTTTTT. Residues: CASSPSPRGEGEKLFF.

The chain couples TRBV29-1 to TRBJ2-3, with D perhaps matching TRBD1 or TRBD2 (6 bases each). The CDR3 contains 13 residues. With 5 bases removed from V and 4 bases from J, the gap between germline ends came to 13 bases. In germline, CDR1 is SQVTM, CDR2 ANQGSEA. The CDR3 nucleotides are TGCAGCGTTCCGGGGGCCAGCGCAGATACGCAGTATTTT. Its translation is CSVPGASADTQYF.

CDR3 nucleotide sequence: TGCGCCAGCAGCCCAGGCGGTCTAATCTACGAGCAGTACTTC. Translation: CASSPGGLIYEQYF. The chain links TRBV4-1 to TRBJ2-7; D uncertain. V lost 4 bases, J lost 3 bases, and 13 bases lay in between. Germline CDR1 reads MGHRA; CDR2 reads YSYEKL. CDR3 length equals 14 residues.

Here the CDR3 reads CASGRDEANYGYTF. CDR3 nucleotide sequence: TGTGCCAGCGGTCGGGACGAAGCTAACTATGGCTACACCTTC. The rearrangement uses TRBV7-2 and TRBJ1-2; D possibly corresponds to TRBD1 (5 bases). This CDR3 spans 14 amino acids. From germline, CDR1 is SGHTA and CDR2 FQGNSA. V was cut by 8 bases and J by 0 bases, with 13 bases left in between.

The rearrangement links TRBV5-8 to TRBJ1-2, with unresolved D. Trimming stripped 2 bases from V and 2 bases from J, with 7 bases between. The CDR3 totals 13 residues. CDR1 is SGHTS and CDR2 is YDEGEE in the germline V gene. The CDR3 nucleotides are TGTGCCAGCAGCTTCGGAGTGAACTATGGCTACACCTTC. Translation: CASSFGVNYGYTF. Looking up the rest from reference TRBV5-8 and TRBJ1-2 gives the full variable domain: EAGVTQSPTHLIKTRGQQATLRCSPISGHTSVYWYQQALGLGLQFLLWYDEGEERNRGNFPPRFSGRQFPNYSSELNVNALELEDSALYLCASSFGVNYGYTFGSGTRLTVV.

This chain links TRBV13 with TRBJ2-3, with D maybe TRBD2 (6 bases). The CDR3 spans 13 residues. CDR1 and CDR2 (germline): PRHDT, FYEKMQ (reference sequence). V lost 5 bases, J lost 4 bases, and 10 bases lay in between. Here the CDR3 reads CASSIRRADTQYF. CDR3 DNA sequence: TGTGCCAGCAGCATCCGGAGGGCAGATACGCAGTATTTT.

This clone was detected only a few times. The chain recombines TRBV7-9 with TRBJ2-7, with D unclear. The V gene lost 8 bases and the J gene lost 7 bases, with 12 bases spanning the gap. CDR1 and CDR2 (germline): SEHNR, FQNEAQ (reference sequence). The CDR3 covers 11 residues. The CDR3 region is CASLLEQEQYF. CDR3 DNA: TGTGCCAGCCTATTGGAGCAAGAGCAGTACTTC.

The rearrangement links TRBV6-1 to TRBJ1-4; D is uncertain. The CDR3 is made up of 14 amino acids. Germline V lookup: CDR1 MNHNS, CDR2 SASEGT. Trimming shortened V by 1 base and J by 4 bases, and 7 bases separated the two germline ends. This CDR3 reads CASSEVAVNEKLFF. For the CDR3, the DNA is TGTGCCAGCAGTGAAGTGGCAGTTAATGAAAAACTGTTTTTT.

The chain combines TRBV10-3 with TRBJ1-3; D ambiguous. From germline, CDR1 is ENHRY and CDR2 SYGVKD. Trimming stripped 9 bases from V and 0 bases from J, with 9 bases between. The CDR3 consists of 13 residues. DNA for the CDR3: TGTGCCATGTCAGGCAGCTCTGGAAACACCATATATTTT. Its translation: CAMSGSSGNTIYF.

In DNA, the CDR3 is TGTGCCAGCAGGGGGGGTGGTAGCGGGAGGGATGAGCAGTTCTTC. Amino acid sequence: CASRGGGSGRDEQFF. The J gene is TRBJ2-1, the V gene TRBV28; 11 positions agree with TRBD2. V shed 6 bases and J 8 bases; nucleotides not matched to a gene: 9. Germline V gene data show CDR1 as MDHEN and CDR2 as SYDVKM. The CDR3 covers 15 residues.

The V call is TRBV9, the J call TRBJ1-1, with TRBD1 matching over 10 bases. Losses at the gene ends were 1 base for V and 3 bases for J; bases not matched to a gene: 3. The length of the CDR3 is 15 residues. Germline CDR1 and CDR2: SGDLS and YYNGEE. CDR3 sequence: CASSVSGTGDTEAFF. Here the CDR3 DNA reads TGTGCCAGCAGCGTATCTGGGACAGGGGACACTGAAGCTTTCTTT. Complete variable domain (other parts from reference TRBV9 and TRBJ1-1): DSGVTQTPKHLITATGQRVTLRCSPRSGDLSVYWYQQSLDQGLQFLIQYYNGEERAKGNILERFSAQQFPDLHSELNLSSLELGDSALYFCASSVSGTGDTEAFFGQGTRLTVV.

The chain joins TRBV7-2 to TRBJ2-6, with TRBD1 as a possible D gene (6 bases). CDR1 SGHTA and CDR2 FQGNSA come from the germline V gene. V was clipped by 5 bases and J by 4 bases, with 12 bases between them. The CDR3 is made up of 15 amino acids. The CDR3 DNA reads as TGTGCCAGCAGCCTCAACAGGGCCGGGGCCAACGTCCTGACTTTC. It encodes CASSLNRAGANVLTF.

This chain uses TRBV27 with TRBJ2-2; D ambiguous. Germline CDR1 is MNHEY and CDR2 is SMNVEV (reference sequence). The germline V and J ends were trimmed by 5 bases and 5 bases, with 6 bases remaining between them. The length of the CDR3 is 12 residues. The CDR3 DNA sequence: TGTGCCAGCAGTACAGAGACCGGGGAGCTGTTTTTT. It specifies CASSTETGELFF.

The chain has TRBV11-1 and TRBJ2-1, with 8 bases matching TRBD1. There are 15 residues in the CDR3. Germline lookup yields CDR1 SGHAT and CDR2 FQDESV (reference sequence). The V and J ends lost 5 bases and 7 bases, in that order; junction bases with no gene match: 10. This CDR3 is CASSPQDREINEQFF. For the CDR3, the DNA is TGTGCCAGCAGCCCCCAGGACAGGGAGATAAATGAGCAGTTCTTC.